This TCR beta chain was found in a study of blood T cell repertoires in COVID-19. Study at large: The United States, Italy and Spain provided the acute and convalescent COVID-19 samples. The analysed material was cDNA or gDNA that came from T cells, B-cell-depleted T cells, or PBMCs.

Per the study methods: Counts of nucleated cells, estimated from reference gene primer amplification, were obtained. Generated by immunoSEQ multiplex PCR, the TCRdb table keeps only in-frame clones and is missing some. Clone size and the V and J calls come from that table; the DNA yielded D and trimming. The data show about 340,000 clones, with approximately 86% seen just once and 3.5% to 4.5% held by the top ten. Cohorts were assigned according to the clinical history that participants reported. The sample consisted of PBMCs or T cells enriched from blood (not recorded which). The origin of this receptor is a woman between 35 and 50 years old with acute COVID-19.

CDR3 amino acids: CASSETGTSLGALHF. In DNA form, the CDR3 reads TGTGCCAGCAGTGAAACCGGGACATCCTTAGGGGCCCTCCACTTT. The V call is TRBV25-1, the J call TRBJ1-6; D might be TRBD1 (6 bases). V was cut by 2 bases and J by 14 bases, with 19 bases left in between. Germline V gives CDR1 MGHDK, CDR2 SYGVNS. The CDR3 runs to 15 residues.